The TCR beta chain under discussion was sequenced for a study of T-cell reconstitution after alpha-beta-depleted transplantation in children. Germline values: CDR1 SGDLS, CDR2 YYNGEE. V was trimmed by 3 bases and J by 2 bases, leaving 15 bases between them. The CDR3 consists of 15 residues. Construction of the TCRbeta library involved unique molecular identifiers. Using its own MiXCR run on the PCR reads, TCRdb lists one record per CDR3 protein. This table holds over 550,000 distinct CDR3 sequences, 8% to 11% found once. This TCR was sampled from a human donor who donated a stem cell graft to a child with acute myeloid leukemia. The chain uses TRBV9 and TRBJ2-7, with D possibly being TRBD1 or TRBD2 (6 bases each). The material sequenced was PBMCs from the stem cell graft donor, taken from the stem cell graft. The DNA for the CDR3 is TGTGCCAGCAGCGCAGGAGGGACACCCGCCTACGAGCAGTACTTC. It translates to CASSAGGTPAYEQYF.